The subject of this entry is one TCR beta chain. Profiling relied on immunoSEQ multiplex PCR, and the TCRdb table lists in-frame clones only, not all of them. Counted here are almost 55,000 clones, around 94% occurring once; the ten biggest clones make up roughly 0.22%. The sample originates from a study of technical replicates of blood from several donors. The specimen was T cells isolated from PBMCs. This clonotype was sampled from a human donor in good health.

CDR3 sequence reads: CSVGSLAPSYNEQFF. The CDR3 region has the DNA TGCAGCGTTGGGTCTCTAGCCCCCTCCTACAATGAGCAGTTCTTC. V usage is TRBV29-1 and J usage is TRBJ2-1; D is possibly TRBD2 (5 bases). The CDR3 consists of 15 residues. Looked up from germline, CDR1 is SQVTM and CDR2 is ANQGSEA. V dropped 4 bases and J dropped 0 bases, with 13 bases sitting between them.